This is a list of T cell receptor beta chains from one sample in a study of T cell repertoires in cytomegalovirus infection. TCRdb fed the reads into MiXCR, producing one record per CDR3 protein. The sample has 400,000 to 600,000 distinct CDR3 sequences, roughly 42% seen once. These receptors are not linked to any known antigen. The source was cultured PBMCs, collected from culture after CMV antigen stimulation. The receptors here all came from a human donor in good health (CMV status not recorded). Some clones in this sample may be carry-over from other donors' samples. CDR3s include the opening cysteine and the closing phenylalanine or tryptophan. The D gene is left open where the match is weak. Size is omitted from some rows. Given values are once, few, many or a class for expanded clones.

d_gene	abundance	v_gene	j_gene	CDR3aa	CDR3nt
.	.	TRBV12-3/TRBV12-4	TRBJ2-1	CASSFVPTREQFF	TGTGCCAGCAGTTTCGTACCAACTAGGGAGCAGTTCTTC
TRBD2	.	TRBV7-9	TRBJ2-3	CASSLPSGRNTDTQYF	TGTGCCAGCAGCTTACCGAGCGGGAGAAACACAGATACGCAGTATTTT
.	.	TRBV10-2	TRBJ1-2	CASSASGANYGYTF	TGCGCCAGCAGTGCATCAGGAGCTAACTATGGCTACACCTTC
.	.	TRBV7-8	TRBJ1-6	CASSSEWAGDSPLHF	TGTGCCAGCAGCTCCGAGTGGGCCGGGGATTCACCCCTCCACTTT
TRBD1	.	TRBV12-3/TRBV12-4	TRBJ2-7	CASTRGYEQYF	TGTGCCAGCACCAGGGGGTACGAGCAGTACTTC
.	once	TRBV7-6	TRBJ2-1	CASSLANDNEQFF	TGTGCCAGCAGCTTAGCCAACGACAATGAGCAGTTCTTC
.	.	TRBV6-1	TRBJ1-4	CASSSGPLDEKLFF	TGTGCCAGCAGTTCAGGGCCTTTGGATGAAAAACTGTTTTTT
TRBD2	few	TRBV12-3/TRBV12-4	TRBJ2-3	CASTYGRGQVPGLAGEGDTQYF	TGTGCCAGCACCTACGGACGGGGACAAGTACCGGGACTAGCGGGGGAGGGAGATACGCAGTATTTT
.	.	TRBV10-3	TRBJ2-1	CAVQGDSYNEQFF	TGTGCCGTCCAGGGTGACTCCTACAATGAGCAGTTCTTC
.	.	TRBV7-8	TRBJ2-3	CASSPLLASDTQYF	TGTGCCAGCAGCCCCCTCCTAGCATCAGATACGCAGTATTTT
.	.	TRBV5-5	TRBJ1-1	CASSLLGQKAFF	TGTGCCAGCAGCTTGCTCGGCCAAAAAGCTTTCTTT
.	.	TRBV7-2	TRBJ2-3	CASSPLTTRGGGDTQYF	TGTGCCAGCAGCCCGCTCACTACTAGGGGGGGCGGGGATACGCAGTATTTT
.	.	TRBV11-2	TRBJ2-4	CASSFNEYERALAKNIQYF	TGTGCCAGCAGCTTTAACGAGTACGAAAGGGCCCTAGCCAAAAACATTCAGTACTTC
.	.	TRBV7-7	TRBJ2-1	CASSLDPYPTRNEQFF	TGTGCCAGCAGCTTAGATCCTTACCCCACTCGGAATGAGCAGTTCTTC
TRBD2	few	TRBV7-8	TRBJ2-7	CASSSREGSYEQYF	TGTGCCAGCAGCTCCCGGGAGGGGTCCTACGAGCAGTACTTC
TRBD1	.	TRBV20-1	TRBJ1-2	CSALMTGGMGLGGYTF	TGCAGTGCCCTAATGACAGGGGGCATGGGTTTAGGTGGCTACACCTTC
TRBD2	.	TRBV25-1	TRBJ2-7	CASSPFFPIGDYYEQYF	TGTGCCAGCAGTCCTTTCTTCCCAATAGGGGACTACTACGAGCAGTACTTC
TRBD1	.	TRBV4-1	TRBJ1-1	CASSHRQGGPEAFF	TGCGCCAGCAGCCATCGCCAGGGGGGGCCTGAAGCTTTCTTT
.	.	TRBV9	TRBJ2-5	CASSAYRDGETQYF	TGTGCCAGCAGCGCCTACAGGGATGGAGAGACCCAGTACTTC
.	few	TRBV7-2	TRBJ2-5	CASSLKQAERTQYF	TGTGCCAGCAGCTTAAAGCAGGCAGAGAGGACCCAGTACTTC
.	.	TRBV19	TRBJ2-2	CASSRRGGSNTGELFF	TGTGCCAGTAGCCGTAGGGGGGGCTCGAACACCGGGGAGCTGTTTTTT
TRBD1	many	TRBV7-2	TRBJ1-3	CASSFVGGLGNTIYF	TGTGCCAGCAGCTTTGTAGGGGGCCTTGGAAACACCATATATTTT
.	.	TRBV7-9	TRBJ1-2	CASSLAGIQSDYGYTF	TGTGCCAGCAGCTTAGCCGGCATTCAGAGTGACTATGGCTACACCTTC
.	once	TRBV20-1	TRBJ2-2	CSARDGAGRFTGELFF	TGCAGTGCTAGAGATGGTGCGGGGCGATTCACCGGGGAGCTGTTTTTT
.	few	TRBV12-3/TRBV12-4	TRBJ2-5	CASSYPSGTQYF	TGTGCCAGCAGTTACCCGTCCGGGACCCAGTACTTC
TRBD2	few	TRBV7-2	TRBJ2-1	CATRGVSSYNEQFF	TGTGCCACACGGGGGGTGAGCTCCTACAATGAGCAGTTCTTC
.	.	TRBV3-1	TRBJ1-1	CASSQEDTTAEAFF	TGTGCCAGCAGCCAAGAAGATACGACGGCTGAAGCTTTCTTT
.	.	TRBV12-3/TRBV12-4	TRBJ1-4	CASSPRREGREKLFF	TGTGCCAGCAGTCCCAGAAGGGAGGGAAGGGAAAAACTGTTTTTT
.	.	TRBV27	TRBJ2-7	CASSLGVRGGYEQYF	TGTGCCAGCAGTTTAGGTGTGAGGGGGGGCTACGAGCAGTACTTC
.	.	TRBV6-8	TRBJ2-2	CASSKGAGTGELFF	TGTGCCAGCAGTAAGGGTGCCGGCACCGGGGAGCTGTTTTTT
TRBD1	.	TRBV11-2	TRBJ2-7	CASSPQSDRVYEQYF	TGTGCCAGCAGCCCGCAGTCGGACAGGGTCTACGAGCAGTACTTC
.	.	TRBV2	TRBJ1-2	CASSDNRVYNYGYTF	TGTGCCAGCAGTGACAACAGGGTTTATAACTATGGCTACACCTTC
TRBD1	few	TRBV12-3/TRBV12-4	TRBJ1-6	CASGSYRDRRSPLHF	TGTGCCAGCGGCTCCTACCGGGACAGGCGTTCACCCCTCCACTTT
TRBD1	.	TRBV5-1	TRBJ2-5	CASSGSGGSQETQYF	TGCGCCAGCAGCGGGTCAGGGGGCTCCCAAGAGACCCAGTACTTC
TRBD1	.	TRBV20-1	TRBJ2-2	CSARDGGTGDTGELFF	TGCAGTGCTAGAGACGGGGGGACAGGGGACACCGGGGAGCTGTTTTTT
.	.	TRBV7-2	TRBJ1-1	CASSLDRHTEAFF	TGTGCCAGCAGCTTAGACAGACACACTGAAGCTTTCTTT
TRBD2	.	TRBV20-1	TRBJ2-3	CSAAGTSGGAGTDTQYF	TGCAGTGCTGCCGGGACTAGCGGGGGGGCCGGAACAGATACGCAGTATTTT
TRBD1	.	TRBV7-2	TRBJ2-3	CASSLVDRGGADTQYF	TGTGCCAGCAGCTTAGTAGACAGGGGGGGGGCAGATACGCAGTATTTT
TRBD2	few	TRBV11-2	TRBJ2-5	CASRPLGSGDQETQYF	TGTGCCAGCAGACCCCTGGGGAGCGGGGACCAAGAGACCCAGTACTTC
TRBD1	few	TRBV5-4	TRBJ2-5	CASSQGQEGTQYF	TGTGCCAGCAGTCAGGGACAGGAGGGGACCCAGTACTTC
TRBD2	.	TRBV7-6	TRBJ2-2	CASSFGGGNTGELFF	TGTGCCAGCAGCTTTGGCGGGGGGAACACCGGGGAGCTGTTTTTT
.	.	TRBV5-1	TRBJ2-5	CASSLVVEETQYF	TGCGCCAGCAGCTTGGTGGTAGAGGAGACCCAGTACTTC
.	once	TRBV10-3	TRBJ2-1	CAISRDSGEQFF	TGTGCCATCAGCCGGGACTCTGGGGAGCAGTTCTTC
.	.	TRBV20-1	TRBJ2-5	CSARDLGGAETQYF	TGCAGTGCTAGAGATCTAGGGGGGGCAGAGACCCAGTACTTC
.	.	TRBV7-8	TRBJ2-5	CASSLVSGQETQYF	TGTGCCAGCAGCTTAGTAAGCGGGCAAGAGACCCAGTACTTC
.	few	TRBV20-1	TRBJ1-5	CSAKRSQGQPQHF	TGCAGTGCCAAGAGGTCCCAGGGTCAGCCCCAGCATTTT
.	.	TRBV6-5	TRBJ2-7	CASRRTVSEQYF	TGTGCCAGCAGGCGGACAGTATCCGAGCAGTACTTC
TRBD2	.	TRBV20-1	TRBJ2-1	CSAMTSGTGEQFF	TGCAGTGCTATGACTAGCGGGACGGGTGAGCAGTTCTTC
.	.	TRBV4-1	TRBJ1-1	CASSQDPPWGWSTEAFF	TGCGCCAGCAGCCAAGACCCCCCTTGGGGGTGGAGCACTGAAGCTTTCTTT
.	.	TRBV19	TRBJ2-1	CASSSTQGLPYNEQFF	TGTGCCAGTAGTTCCACCCAAGGCCTACCCTACAATGAGCAGTTCTTC
.	.	TRBV10-3	TRBJ2-7	CASNSGDSYEQYF	TGTGCCAGCAACTCGGGGGACAGCTACGAGCAGTACTTC
.	few	TRBV10-3	TRBJ2-7	CAIKSRGEQYF	TGTGCCATCAAGTCTCGGGGCGAGCAGTACTTC
TRBD2	many	TRBV7-2	TRBJ2-7	CASSLDRGGFYEQYF	TGTGCCAGCAGCTTAGATCGGGGGGGCTTCTACGAGCAGTACTTC
TRBD1	.	TRBV20-1	TRBJ2-3	CSARKRGRLADTQYF	TGCAGTGCCCGAAAGAGGGGGCGGTTGGCAGATACGCAGTATTTT
.	.	TRBV11-2	TRBJ2-3	CASSDRGAGDTQYF	TGTGCCAGCAGCGACCGGGGGGCCGGAGATACGCAGTATTTT
.	.	TRBV6-2/TRBV6-3	TRBJ2-3	CASSSVGTYTDTQYF	TGTGCCAGCAGTTCTGTCGGGACCTACACAGATACGCAGTATTTT